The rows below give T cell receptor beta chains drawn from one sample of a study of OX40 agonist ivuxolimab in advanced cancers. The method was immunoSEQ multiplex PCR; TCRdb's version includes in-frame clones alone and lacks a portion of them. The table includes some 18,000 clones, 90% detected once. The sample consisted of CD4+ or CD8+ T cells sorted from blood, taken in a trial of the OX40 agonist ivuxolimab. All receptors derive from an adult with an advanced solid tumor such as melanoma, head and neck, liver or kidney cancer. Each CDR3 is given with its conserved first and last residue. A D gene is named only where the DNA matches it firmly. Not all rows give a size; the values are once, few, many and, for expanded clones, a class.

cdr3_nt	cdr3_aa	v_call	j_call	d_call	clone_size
TGTGCCAGCAGTGGGTTCGGGACAGGGCCCGCAGATACGCAGTATTTT	CASSGFGTGPADTQYF	TRBV2	TRBJ2-3	TRBD1	once
TGTGCCAGCAGCCCGAGGACAGGGGACGAGCAGTACTTC	CASSPRTGDEQYF	TRBV28	TRBJ2-7	TRBD1	NA
TGTGCCAGTAGGATGACAGGGACCACCGGGGAGCTGTTTTTT	CASRMTGTTGELFF	TRBV19	TRBJ2-2	TRBD1	NA
TGCGCCAGCAGCCAAGGAAGCAGCCGGGATACGCAGTATTTT	CASSQGSSRDTQYF	TRBV4-3	TRBJ2-3	NA	few
TGTGCCAGCAGCCCCGGGGGGGGCGGGGGCTACACCTTC	CASSPGGGGGYTF	TRBV6-5	TRBJ1-2	NA	NA
TGTGCCAGCAGTTTAATGGGGACAGTCTACAATGAGCAGTTCTTC	CASSLMGTVYNEQFF	TRBV27	TRBJ2-1	TRBD1	once
TGTGCCAGTAGTAACCCGGCCGGGGAGCTGTTTTTT	CASSNPAGELFF	TRBV19	TRBJ2-2	NA	NA
TGTGCCAGCAGACCGTCCGGGCCGTATCCTAGCACAGATACGCAGTATTTT	CASRPSGPYPSTDTQYF	TRBV5-4	TRBJ2-3	NA	once
TGTGCCAGCAGTTCTACTAGCGGAACCTACGAGCAGTACTTC	CASSSTSGTYEQYF	TRBV27	TRBJ2-7	TRBD2	NA
TGTGCCAGCAGTTCGTTAGCGGGAGAAGAGCAGTTCTTC	CASSSLAGEEQFF	TRBV6-5	TRBJ2-1	TRBD2	NA
TGTGCCAGCAGTTTCTTAAGGTTGCACACCGGGGAGCTGTTTTTT	CASSFLRLHTGELFF	TRBV27	TRBJ2-2	NA	NA